The clone carrying this TCR beta chain was seen many times. One junction end does not reproduce the germline sequence, and a read error may be involved. Building the TCR beta libraries relied on iRepertoire HTBI primers, and CDR3 regions underwent Arm-PCR. Using its own MiXCR run on the multiplex PCR reads, TCRdb lists one record per CDR3 protein. Of 300,000 to 450,000 distinct CDR3 sequences listed, 15% to 17% are singletons. The data are from a study of regulatory T cells in long-lasting Graves disease. Time point noted: newly diagnosed GD, antithyroid drugs for less than 3 months. The TCR library was made from RNA that had been extracted from PBMCs in TRIzol. This CDR3 region has 14 residues. Germline V lookup: CDR1 SGHRS, CDR2 YFSETQ.

The receptor was derived from a female donor with Graves disease. This specimen was peripheral blood mononuclear cells (PBMCs), taken at new diagnosis, from a patient treated with antithyroid drugs. The V gene is TRBV5-1, the J gene TRBJ2-1, with D unclear. The CDR3 sequence: CASSLVSSYNEQFF. The CDR3 nucleotides are TGTGCCAGCAGTTTAGTGAGCTCCTACAATGAGCAGTTCTTC.